These T cell receptor beta chains were read from a single sample in a study of identical twins. MiXCR, run by TCRdb on the 5' RACE reads, gives a single entry per CDR3 protein. Of about 530,000 distinct CDR3 sequences in the sample, approximately 20% were seen once. These same records also appear under a second study, on yellow fever vaccine responses in identical twins.

Sample: CD4+ T cells sorted from blood. These TCRs come from a woman under 30 in good health. Both conserved end residues are trimmed from each CDR3. D genes are given only for firm matches.

TRBV7-3,NA,ASSMTPAETQY
TRBV7-7,TRBD2,ASSTGLALYNEQF
TRBV28,TRBD2,ASSLTGLAVVSGTGELF
TRBV4-1,NA,ASSQEVTRKNTEAF
TRBV12-3/TRBV12-4,TRBD2,ASSFFLAGSDTQY
TRBV11-2,NA,ASSLEMTRVSTDTQY
TRBV6-1,TRBD2,ASEPRTSGSPRDTQY
TRBV27,NA,ASSNRDAADGYT
TRBV18,NA,ASSLTKFEQY
TRBV12-3/TRBV12-4,NA,ASDRPGSGNTIY
TRBV6-5,NA,ASSYSGSNRETQY
TRBV7-9,TRBD2,AIPADGRAGNEQF
TRBV3-1,TRBD1,ASSRGTGITGELF
TRBV5-1,NA,ASSKDREQF
TRBV7-9,NA,ASILDGGPLH
TRBV12-3/TRBV12-4,NA,ASSALGTEAF
TRBV24-1,TRBD2,ATRQAGSSYNEQF
TRBV6-5,TRBD1,ASSHGGQGEQPQH
TRBV15,TRBD2,ATSKGLAGVADTQY
TRBV11-2,NA,ASSPGVAAYNEQF
TRBV5-5,NA,ASSLGGSETQY
TRBV5-1,NA,ASSMGSQETQY
TRBV5-1,NA,ASSLAGRSEQF
TRBV10-3,TRBD2,AISPGSGSSGELF
TRBV7-8,TRBD2,ASSLREAGGREDTQY
TRBV7-2,TRBD1,ASTKGGTSGANVLT
TRBV1,NA,TSSPRPRWHEQY
TRBV20-1,NA,SAIMQVGPNYNEQF
TRBV20-1,NA,SARGPGGNTIY
TRBV6-5,NA,ASSYMGFGGTDTQY
TRBV10-1,TRBD1,ARARGQAHSGANVLT
TRBV6-1,TRBD1,ATHRDRDSGYT
TRBV3-1,TRBD1,ASSRGTVVVGELF
TRBV7-2,NA,ASGQLSSYNEQF
TRBV10-3,TRBD2,AIRGLADYEQY
TRBV9,NA,ASSGPGPYYNEQF
TRBV7-9,TRBD2,ASTRTSGLPNTGELF
TRBV28,NA,ASMSDGRQF
TRBV5-8,TRBD1,ASSTGQGRSGNTIY
TRBV7-8,TRBD1,ASSLRSRDRAETQY
TRBV6-6,NA,ASSIERLNEQF
TRBV15,NA,ATTYPVAGMADTQY
TRBV6-1,TRBD2,ASRRGGSEGETQY
TRBV12-3/TRBV12-4,TRBD1,ASSFPGGKNIQY